Presented here are 15 T cell receptor beta chains from one specimen sequenced in a study of regulatory T cells in long-lasting Graves disease. Arm-PCR with iRepertoire HTBI primers amplified the CDR3 regions for these TCR beta libraries. TCRdb redid the calling of the multiplex PCR reads with MiXCR, one entry per CDR3 protein. The sample lists 540,000 or so distinct CDR3 sequences, approximately 13% seen once, with about 10% in the top ten. Stated time point: newly diagnosed GD, antithyroid drugs for less than 3 months. Extracted RNA from PBMCs served as the source of the TCR library. In addition, the sample was reused for a study of T cells in Graves' hyperthyroidism and ophthalmopathy.

Sample: peripheral blood mononuclear cells (PBMCs), taken at new diagnosis, from a patient treated with antithyroid drugs. The receptors shown here come from a man aged 25 to 45 with Graves disease.

This clonotype was seen a handful of times. This chain connects TRBV29-1 to TRBJ2-1; 14 bases agree with TRBD2. This CDR3 region has 15 residues. With V trimmed by 6 bases and J by 8 bases, 9 bases remained unmatched. In germline, CDR1 is SQVTM, CDR2 ANQGSEA. The CDR3 here is CSVQVGLAGEDEQFF. The CDR3 region has the DNA TGCAGCGTGCAGGTGGGACTAGCGGGAGAGGATGAGCAGTTCTTC.

Only a few counts were recorded for this clonotype. The gene calls are TRBV18 and TRBJ2-1, with TRBD1 matching over 8 bases. Germline assignment: CDR1 KGHSH and CDR2 LQKENI. V gave up 8 bases and J gave up 2 bases; unmatched junction bases: 11. The CDR3 length is 16 residues. The CDR3 region has the DNA TGTGCCAGCCACCCCAGGGGGACAGGACCCTACAATGAGCAGTTCTTC. Amino acid sequence: CASHPRGTGPYNEQFF.

A few counts support this clonotype. The J gene is TRBJ2-1, the V gene TRBV29-1, with D possibly TRBD2 on 6 matching bases. Germline V gives CDR1 SQVTM, CDR2 ANQGSEA. This CDR3 has 10 residues. The V end lost 7 bases, the J end lost 5 bases, and 6 bases lay between the germline ends. The CDR3 region has the DNA TGCAGCGGGGGGGACAATGAGCAGTTCTTC. Its translation is CSGGDNEQFF.

This clonotype was found many times. The chain is built from TRBV6-1 and TRBJ1-1, with TRBD1 identical over 7 bases. CDR1 and CDR2 (germline): MNHNS, SASEGT. This CDR3 is built from 13 residues. Unmatched junction bases numbered 9, after V lost 11 bases and J lost 3 bases. CDR3 loop: CASHRGGDTEAFF. CDR3 nucleotides: TGTGCCTCCCACAGGGGAGGGGACACTGAAGCTTTCTTT.

Points on this clonotype: A much larger clone sits a single nucleotide away, making a read error possible. The V gene is TRBV28, the J gene TRBJ1-2; D is unclear. Germline V lookup: CDR1 MDHEN, CDR2 SYDVKM. The length of the CDR3 is 12 residues. DNA of the CDR3: TGTGCCAGCACCCTTAGCGAAGATGGCTACATCTTC. Residues: CASTLSEDGYIF.

This clonotype came up many times. The chain joins TRBV5-8 to TRBJ2-3, with TRBD2 matching over 12 bases. CDR3 size: 16 residues. Losses at the gene ends were 0 bases for V and 1 base for J; bases not matched to a gene: 0. Per germline, CDR1 SGHTS and CDR2 YDEGEE. The CDR3 reads CASSLGLAGGTDTQYF. The CDR3 bases are TGTGCCAGCAGCTTGGGACTAGCGGGGGGCACAGATACGCAGTATTTT.

This clonotype was counted at least ten times. The V call is TRBV5-1, the J call TRBJ2-1, with D hard to call. The V gene's germline CDR1 is SGHRS and CDR2 YFSETQ. V was cut by 7 bases and J by 2 bases, with 7 bases left in between. This CDR3 has 12 residues. CDR3 loop: CASGVTYNEQFF. In nucleotides, the CDR3 is TGCGCCAGCGGGGTAACCTACAATGAGCAGTTCTTC.

This clonotype was picked up many times. The chain uses TRBV6-1 and TRBJ2-2; D unclear. The CDR3 runs 14 residues. CDR1 is MNHNS, CDR2 SASEGT, per germline. V was clipped by 6 bases and J by 3 bases, with 11 bases between them. The CDR3 loop reads CASRGFRDTGELFF. The CDR3, as DNA: TGTGCCAGCAGGGGTTTTAGGGACACCGGGGAGCTGTTTTTT.

This clonotype was picked up many times. The DNA for the CDR3 is TGTGCCAGCAGTGAGGCGGGATGGGGCTACAATGAGCAGTTCTTC. This translates into CASSEAGWGYNEQFF. The chain combines TRBV6-1 with TRBJ2-1, with a weak D call TRBD2 (6 bases). The CDR3 is made up of 15 amino acids. Germline assignment: CDR1 MNHNS and CDR2 SASEGT. The V end was cut by 3 bases, the J end by 3 bases, with 12 bases between.

This clonotype was seen at least ten times. The chain recombines TRBV7-9 with TRBJ1-1; D is undetermined. This CDR3 has 13 residues. V dropped 3 bases and J dropped 1 base, with 6 bases sitting between them. Germline V gene lookup returns CDR1 SEHNR and CDR2 FQNEAQ (reference sequence). The CDR3 sequence: CASSFLRNTEAFF. CDR3 bases: TGTGCCAGCAGCTTCCTAAGGAACACTGAAGCTTTCTTT.

This clonotype was picked up many times. The chain is built from TRBV20-1 and TRBJ2-6; D unclear. V gave up 4 bases and J gave up 4 bases, with 14 bases separating them. This CDR3 is 15 amino acids long. The germline V gene encodes CDR1 DFQATT and CDR2 SNEGSKA (reference sequence). The CDR3 here is CSATQSVGGANVLTF. The CDR3 DNA reads TGCAGTGCTACGCAGTCCGTGGGGGGGGCCAACGTCCTGACTTTC.

In this sample, this clonotype turned up many times. V usage is TRBV12-3 or TRBV12-4 and J usage is TRBJ2-7; TRBD2 matches at 10 bases. This CDR3 is built from 14 residues. The trim removed 8 bases at V and 2 bases at J, leaving 6 bases unmatched. The CDR3 here is CASQKSGRAYEQYF. CDR3 coding DNA: TGTGCCAGCCAAAAAAGCGGGAGGGCCTACGAGCAGTACTTC.

The sample holds a few counts of this clonotype. The CDR3 spells CASSINEREVVEQFF. The CDR3 DNA is TGTGCCAGTAGTATAAACGAGCGGGAGGTGGTTGAGCAGTTCTTC. V gene TRBV19 combines with J gene TRBJ2-1; 9 nucleotides line up with TRBD2. The germline CDR1 and CDR2 sequences are LNHDA and SQIVND (reference sequence). This CDR3 comprises 15 residues. V was pared by 2 bases and J by 9 bases, with 8 bases of the junction left unmatched.

The table lists this clonotype with many counts. This chain uses TRBV2 with TRBJ2-4, with a weak D call TRBD1 (6 bases). V was trimmed by 7 bases and J by 7 bases, leaving 14 bases between them. The CDR3 contains 13 residues. The germline gives CDR1 SNHLY, CDR2 FYNNEI. The CDR3 nucleotides read TGTGCCAGCATTCCAGACAGGCGGAACATTCAGTACTTC. Protein product: CASIPDRRNIQYF.

This clonotype showed up many times. The chain is built from TRBV2 and TRBJ2-7; D tentatively reads TRBD1 or TRBD2 (5 bases each). The V end was cut by 7 bases, the J end by 0 bases, with 16 bases between. Per germline, CDR1 SNHLY and CDR2 FYNNEI. The CDR3 sequence is 15 residues long. The CDR3 nucleotides read TGTGCCAGCACCGAATCCGCAGGGAGCTCCTACGAGCAGTACTTC. Translated, it gives CASTESAGSSYEQYF.